These 10 T cell receptor beta chains were all obtained from the same sample, sequenced in a study of blood T cell repertoires in COVID-19. The assay was immunoSEQ multiplex PCR, and TCRdb's table has in-frame clones only and misses some. The table lists about 250,000 clones, about 80% of them singletons. The sequencing input was peripheral blood. These receptors were taken from a man at least 80 years old with acute or convalescent COVID-19.

The V and J genes are TRBV4-1 and TRBJ1-4; the match to TRBD1 covers 7 bases. The junction had 17 bases not matched to a gene; V was cut back by 4 bases and J by 6 bases. Germline CDR1 is MGHRA and CDR2 is YSYEKL. The CDR3 totals 18 residues. DNA for the CDR3: TGCGCCAGCAGCCTCCGCTTTTCCACAGGGGACCTTTATGAAAAACTGTTTTTT. It specifies CASSLRFSTGDLYEKLFF.

CDR3 protein: CASSPTGGRGYTF. For the CDR3, the DNA is TGTGCCAGCTCACCAACAGGGGGTCGTGGCTACACCTTC. V gene TRBV18 combines with J gene TRBJ1-2, with 8 positions matching TRBD1. Germline V CDR1 and CDR2: KGHSH, LQKENI. The ends lost 2 bases at V and 7 bases at J; junction bases unmatched: 3. The CDR3 is 13 residues long.

The chain carries TRBV7-9 and TRBJ2-7; D may be TRBD2 (5 bases). Germline V gives CDR1 SEHNR, CDR2 FQNEAQ (reference sequence). Deletions cut 4 bases from V and 6 bases from J, with 16 bases between. The CDR3 runs to 14 residues. Here the CDR3 DNA reads TGTGCCAGCAGCTCCCCAGAAGAGGGTACCGAGCAGTACTTC. It yields the protein CASSSPEEGTEQYF.

The chain is built from TRBV15 and TRBJ1-6; tentatively, D is TRBD1 (5 bases). The V end was cut by 3 bases, the J end by 3 bases, with 21 bases between. The CDR3 has 19 residues. CDR1 is LNHNV and CDR2 is YYDKDF in the germline V gene (reference sequence). CDR3 coding DNA: TGTGCCACCAGCAGTCGCAGGGTAAGTTATACGGGCTATAATTCACCCCTCCACTTT. This encodes CATSSRRVSYTGYNSPLHF. The whole variable domain, filled in from reference TRBV15 and TRBJ1-6, reads DAMVIQNPRYQVTQFGKPVTLSCSQTLNHNVMYWYQQKSSQAPKLLFHYYDKDFNNEADTPDNFQSRRPNTSFCFLDIRSPGLGDTAMYLCATSSRRVSYTGYNSPLHFGNGTRLTVT.

This chain links TRBV4-1 with TRBJ2-7, with TRBD1 as a possible D gene (6 bases). Deletions cut 4 bases from V and 2 bases from J, with 12 bases between. Per germline, CDR1 MGHRA and CDR2 YSYEKL. The CDR3 has 14 residues. CDR3 amino acids: CASSPGQLTYEQYF. CDR3 in DNA: TGCGCCAGCAGCCCCGGACAGCTGACCTACGAGCAGTACTTC.

This clone was detected a few times. The chain couples TRBV4-2 to TRBJ1-5, with D hard to call. Per germline, CDR1 LGHNA and CDR2 YNFKEQ. Trimming cost V 0 bases and J 7 bases, with 4 bases left between them. This CDR3 is built from 12 residues. The CDR3 sequence: CASSQDQQPQHF. The CDR3, as DNA: TGTGCCAGCAGCCAAGATCAACAGCCCCAGCATTTT.

Regarding this clone: Germline is not matched at one junction end, which may reflect a read error. The genes are TRBV6-5 and TRBJ2-7, with no clear D. CDR1 and CDR2 from the germline V gene are MNHEY and SVGAGI. CDR3 length: 14 residues. The CDR3 reads CASSDSYPFYEQYF. DNA of the CDR3: TGTGCCAGCAGTGACTCCTACCCATTCTACGAGCAGTACTTC.

The chain carries TRBV7-6 and TRBJ2-3; 14 bases agree with TRBD2. Trimming at V came to 3 bases and at J to 4 bases, leaving 12 bases not matched to a gene. The CDR3 extends over 19 amino acids. The V gene's germline CDR1 is SGHVS and CDR2 FNYEAQ. The CDR3, as DNA: TGTGCCAGCAGCTTCGCGACCCGGACTAGCGGGAGGTCCTCAGATACGCAGTATTTT. Translation: CASSFATRTSGRSSDTQYF. The whole variable domain, remainder taken from reference TRBV7-6 and TRBJ2-3, is GAGVSQSPRYKVTKRGQDVALRCDPISGHVSLYWYRQALGQGPEFLTYFNYEAQQDKSGLPNDRFSAERPEGSISTLTIQRTEQRDSAMYRCASSFATRTSGRSSDTQYFGPGTRLTVL.

The chain combines TRBV28 with TRBJ2-1; 9 nucleotides line up with TRBD1. The CDR3 runs 14 residues. After removal of 8 bases from V and 6 bases from J, the junction contained 8 bases not matched to a gene. From germline, CDR1 is MDHEN and CDR2 SYDVKM. The CDR3 is CASGIIQGANEQFF. CDR3 nucleotides: TGTGCCAGCGGAATCATACAGGGGGCCAATGAGCAGTTCTTC.

The rearrangement links TRBV7-2 to TRBJ2-5, with D uncertain. CDR3 size: 14 residues. V gave up 1 base and J gave up 2 bases, with 8 bases separating them. Germline-derived CDR1 and CDR2 are SGHTA and FQGNSA. DNA of the CDR3: TGTGCCAGCAGCTTAGGATCAGTTCAAGAGACCCAGTACTTC. Amino acids: CASSLGSVQETQYF.